These 10 T cell receptor beta chains share one sample of origin, sequenced in a study of metastatic and nonmetastatic thyroid tumors. TCRdb re-called the PCR reads with MiXCR. Of about 15,000 clones detected, about 32% appear once; the ten largest clones hold roughly 9.6%. No patient received treatment before thyroid surgery. Sample: tumor tissue. Receptor source: a male donor with papillary thyroid cancer or a benign thyroid nodule (not recorded which). Some clones in this sample may be carry-over from other donors' samples.

By share of the sample, this clone is medium-sized (0.01 to 0.1%). Other DNA sequences of this sample code for an identical CDR3. The CDR3 nucleotides read TGTGCCAGCAGCCAAGACGGGGGACAGGTCGGTCAGCCCCAGCATTTT. Translation gives CASSQDGGQVGQPQHF. The chain combines TRBV4-2 with TRBJ1-5; 8 bases align to TRBD1. CDR3 length: 16 residues. In germline, CDR1 is LGHNA, CDR2 YNFKEQ. Germline trimming cut 0 bases from V and 6 bases from J; bases unmatched to any gene: 7.

This clone was counted ten times or more. The rearrangement links TRBV14 to TRBJ1-1, with TRBD1 matching 7 bases. The germline V gene has CDR1 SGHDN and CDR2 FVKESK. Losses at the gene ends were 0 bases for V and 3 bases for J; bases not matched to a gene: 19. The CDR3 length is 20 residues. As DNA, the CDR3 is TGTGCCAGCAGCCAAGATCTCGTAGCCAGGGGGGTTTGGGGGGACACTGAAGCTTTCTTT. Protein: CASSQDLVARGVWGDTEAFF.

There are many counts of this clone. V usage is TRBV18 and J usage is TRBJ2-1; 14 nucleotides match TRBD2. This CDR3 has 15 amino acids. With 2 bases clipped from V and 9 bases from J, the junction kept 3 bases outside the gene matches. Germline CDR1 reads KGHSH; CDR2 reads LQKENI. The CDR3 here is CASSPATSGGGEQFF. CDR3 sequence (DNA): TGTGCCAGCTCACCAGCGACTAGCGGGGGGGGTGAGCAGTTCTTC.

This clone was found a few times. The DNA for the CDR3 is TGTGCCAGCAGTTCCGGGACGGGGGTGATGGAGCAGTACTTC. Translated: CASSSGTGVMEQYF. V is TRBV6-2 or TRBV6-3 and J is TRBJ2-7; TRBD2 is a possible D gene (6 bases). The CDR3 loop spans 14 amino acids. Per germline, CDR1 MNHEY and CDR2 SVGEGT. With 4 bases removed from V and 7 bases from J, the gap between germline ends came to 17 bases.

This clone was observed many times. J is TRBJ1-1 and V is TRBV5-6, with a tentative D call TRBD1 (6 bases). V was trimmed by 4 bases and J by 6 bases, leaving 10 bases between them. The CDR3 is 12 residues long. CDR1 is SGHDT and CDR2 is YYEEEE in the germline V gene. Written as DNA, the CDR3 is TGTGCCAGCAGCCGGCGACAGGCTGAAGCTTTCTTT. Residues: CASSRRQAEAFF.

J is TRBJ1-1 and V is TRBV15; D is uncertain. Between the trimmed V and J ends, which lost 5 bases and 10 bases, there was a span of 20 bases. This CDR3 has 14 amino acids. Germline V gene data show CDR1 as LNHNV and CDR2 as YYDKDF (reference sequence). In DNA form, the CDR3 reads TGTGCCACCAGCGCCGTCGGCCTGTCGCGGGGAGCTTTCTTT. It is translated as CATSAVGLSRGAFF.

This clone is categorized as large. This chain links TRBV5-1 with TRBJ2-7, with 10 bases identical to TRBD2. The V and J ends lost 6 bases and 4 bases, in that order; junction bases with no gene match: 10. This CDR3 region has 15 residues. Germline CDR1 reads SGHRS; CDR2 reads YFSETQ. CDR3 region: CASTPGASGRYEQYF. The CDR3 nucleotides are TGCGCCAGCACCCCTGGGGCTAGCGGGAGATACGAGCAGTACTTC.

This chain links TRBV20-1 with TRBJ1-5, with a weak D call TRBD1 (6 bases). V shed 7 bases and J shed 0 bases, with 10 bases lying between them. The V gene's germline CDR1 is DFQATT and CDR2 SNEGSKA (reference sequence). This CDR3 spans 13 amino acids. CDR3 amino acids: CSVHRDSNQPQHF. Here the CDR3 DNA reads TGCAGTGTTCACAGGGATAGCAATCAGCCCCAGCATTTT.

By share, this clone counts as medium-sized. V and J are TRBV6-4 and TRBJ1-5; D gene unclear. With 9 bases removed from V and 0 bases from J, the gap between germline ends came to 15 bases. CDR3 length: 15 amino acids. Looked up from germline, CDR1 is MRHNA and CDR2 is SNTAGT. This CDR3 reads CARRPGKNSNQPQHF. In DNA, the CDR3 is TGTGCCAGACGACCCGGGAAAAATAGCAATCAGCCCCAGCATTTT.

In its sample, this clone is medium-sized. Other DNA sequences in the sample encode the same CDR3. The chain couples TRBV20-1 to TRBJ2-7, with D possibly called TRBD1 or TRBD2 (6 bases each). Per the germline V gene, CDR1 is DFQATT and CDR2 is SNEGSKA (reference sequence). Trimming left V 6 bases short and J 5 bases short, with 20 bases between. The CDR3 runs to 14 residues. CDR3 amino acids: CSAIRLTGGDEQYF. The CDR3 DNA is TGCAGTGCCATCAGATTGACAGGAGGGGACGAGCAGTACTTC.